This T cell receptor (beta chain) was sequenced in a study of blood T cell repertoires in COVID-19. Study-level background: The study drew acute and convalescent COVID-19 samples from the United States, Italy and Spain. T cells, B-cell-depleted T cells, or PBMCs provided the cDNA or gDNA that served as material.

The CDR3 totals 12 residues. Trimming took 6 bases from V and 13 from J, leaving 13 bases between them. Germline lookup yields CDR1 PRHDT and CDR2 FYEKMQ (reference sequence). The Seattle patients joined while their infection was active and were tracked longitudinally afterward. The authors' processing: Amplified reference gene primers provided the basis for estimating nucleated cell counts. Sequencing was performed with immunoSEQ multiplex PCR; in TCRdb, only in-frame clones are kept and a portion is missing. V and J calls plus clone size are reproduced from that table; the DNA served to infer D and trimming. The sample consists of roughly 230,000 clones, 90% of them appearing once.

The gene calls are TRBV13 and TRBJ1-6; maybe TRBD1 (6 bases). Sequences were obtained from peripheral blood. This clonotype was sampled from a woman aged 55-70 years with COVID-19, enrolled during active disease. The CDR3 here is CASSSQGHPLHF. CDR3 sequence (DNA): TGTGCCAGCAGTTCACAGGGCCATCCCCTCCACTTT.